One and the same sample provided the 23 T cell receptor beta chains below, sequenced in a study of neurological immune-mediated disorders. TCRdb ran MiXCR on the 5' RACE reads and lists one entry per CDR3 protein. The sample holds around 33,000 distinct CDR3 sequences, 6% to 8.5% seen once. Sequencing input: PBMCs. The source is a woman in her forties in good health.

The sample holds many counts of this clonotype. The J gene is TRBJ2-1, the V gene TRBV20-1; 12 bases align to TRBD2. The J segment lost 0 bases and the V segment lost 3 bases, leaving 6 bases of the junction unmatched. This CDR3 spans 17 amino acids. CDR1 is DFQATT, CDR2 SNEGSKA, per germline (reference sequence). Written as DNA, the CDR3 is TGCAGTGCTAGCCCTAGCGGGAGGGTAAGCTCCTACAATGAGCAGTTCTTC. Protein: CSASPSGRVSSYNEQFF.

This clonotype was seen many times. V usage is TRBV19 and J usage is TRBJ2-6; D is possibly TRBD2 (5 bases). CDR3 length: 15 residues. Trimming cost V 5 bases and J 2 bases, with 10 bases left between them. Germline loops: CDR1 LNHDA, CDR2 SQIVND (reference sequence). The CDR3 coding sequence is TGTGCCAGTAGTGGGAGAGAAGCTGGGGCCAACGTCCTGACTTTC. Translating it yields CASSGREAGANVLTF.

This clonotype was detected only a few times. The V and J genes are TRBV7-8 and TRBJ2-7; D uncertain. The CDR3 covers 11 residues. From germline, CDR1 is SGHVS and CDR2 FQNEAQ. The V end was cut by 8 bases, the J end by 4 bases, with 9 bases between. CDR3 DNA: TGTGCCAGCGCCTGGGGATACGAGCAGTACTTC. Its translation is CASAWGYEQYF.

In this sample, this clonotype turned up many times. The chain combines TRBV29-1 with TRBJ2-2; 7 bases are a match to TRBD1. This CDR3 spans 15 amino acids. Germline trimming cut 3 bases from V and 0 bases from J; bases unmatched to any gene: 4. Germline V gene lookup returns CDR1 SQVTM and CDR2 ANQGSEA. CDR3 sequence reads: CSVEYRGSNTGELFF. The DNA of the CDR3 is TGCAGCGTTGAGTACAGGGGATCGAACACCGGGGAGCTGTTTTTT.

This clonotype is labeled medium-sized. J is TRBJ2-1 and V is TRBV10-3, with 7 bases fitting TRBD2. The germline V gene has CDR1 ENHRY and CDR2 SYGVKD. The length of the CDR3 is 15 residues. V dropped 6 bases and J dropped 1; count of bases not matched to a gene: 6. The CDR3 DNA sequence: TGTGCCATCAGCCAGCGGGAAGGGTCCTACAATGAGCAGTTCTTC. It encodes CAISQREGSYNEQFF.

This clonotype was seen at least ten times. CDR3 DNA sequence: TGTGCCACCAGCCGGGGGCTCAATGAGCAGTTCTTC. It translates to CATSRGLNEQFF. The V gene is TRBV24-1, the J gene TRBJ2-1; D is possibly TRBD1 or TRBD2 (6 bases each). The CDR3 contains 12 residues. Trimming shortened V by 7 bases and J by 6 bases, and 9 bases separated the two germline ends. Germline assignment: CDR1 KGHDR and CDR2 SFDVKD.

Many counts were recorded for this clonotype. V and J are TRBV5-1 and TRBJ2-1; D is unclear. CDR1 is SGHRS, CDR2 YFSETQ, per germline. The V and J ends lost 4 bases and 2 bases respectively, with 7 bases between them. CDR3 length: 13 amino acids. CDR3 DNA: TGCGCCAGCAGCCCCGCCCCCTACAATGAGCAGTTCTTC. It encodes CASSPAPYNEQFF.

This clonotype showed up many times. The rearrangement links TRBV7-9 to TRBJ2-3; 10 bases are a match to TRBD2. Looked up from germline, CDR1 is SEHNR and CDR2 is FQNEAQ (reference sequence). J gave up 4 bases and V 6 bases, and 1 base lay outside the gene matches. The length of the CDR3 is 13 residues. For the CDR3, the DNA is TGTGCCAGCAGAGGGACTAGCGCAGATACGCAGTATTTT. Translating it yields CASRGTSADTQYF.

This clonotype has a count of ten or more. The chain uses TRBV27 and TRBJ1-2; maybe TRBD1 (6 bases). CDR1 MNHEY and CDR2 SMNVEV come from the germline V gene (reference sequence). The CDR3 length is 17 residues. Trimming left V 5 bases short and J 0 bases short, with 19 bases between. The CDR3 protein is CASSRQDNYLSNYGYTF. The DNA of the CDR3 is TGTGCCAGCAGTAGACAGGATAATTATCTCTCTAACTATGGCTACACCTTC.

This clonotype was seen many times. The CDR3 nucleotides are TGCAGTGCTAGAGATCTACAGGGTAAGACTGAAGCTTTCTTT. It codes for CSARDLQGKTEAFF. The chain has TRBV20-1 and TRBJ1-1, with a weak D call TRBD1 (6 bases). V lost 0 bases and J 5 bases, leaving 13 bases between the germline ends. CDR3 length: 14 amino acids. Germline CDR1 and CDR2: DFQATT and SNEGSKA (reference sequence).

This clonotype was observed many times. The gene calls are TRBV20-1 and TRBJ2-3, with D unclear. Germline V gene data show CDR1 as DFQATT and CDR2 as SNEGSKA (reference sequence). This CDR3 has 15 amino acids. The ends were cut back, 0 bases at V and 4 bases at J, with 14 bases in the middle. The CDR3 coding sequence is TGCAGTGCTAGAGATCTTGGCGCGTCTTCAGATACGCAGTATTTT. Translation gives CSARDLGASSDTQYF.

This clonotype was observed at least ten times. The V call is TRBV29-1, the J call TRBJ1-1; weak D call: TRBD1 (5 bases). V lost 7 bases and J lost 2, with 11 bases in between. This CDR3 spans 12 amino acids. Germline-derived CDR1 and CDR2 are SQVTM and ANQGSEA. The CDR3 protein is CSASTENTEAFF. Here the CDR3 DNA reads TGCAGCGCCTCGACAGAAAACACTGAAGCTTTCTTT.

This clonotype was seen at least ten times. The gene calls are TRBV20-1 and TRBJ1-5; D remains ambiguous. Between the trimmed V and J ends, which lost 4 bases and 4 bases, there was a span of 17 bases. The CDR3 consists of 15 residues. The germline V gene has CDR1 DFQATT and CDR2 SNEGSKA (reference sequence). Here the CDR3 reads CSATRGLGYNQPQHF. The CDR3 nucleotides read TGCAGTGCTACTCGGGGTTTGGGGTATAATCAGCCCCAGCATTTT.

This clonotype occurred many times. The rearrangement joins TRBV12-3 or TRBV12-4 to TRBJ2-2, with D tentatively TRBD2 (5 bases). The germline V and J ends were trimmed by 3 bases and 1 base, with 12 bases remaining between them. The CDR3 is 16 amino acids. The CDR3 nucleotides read TGTGCCAGCAGTTTCCCGGGTCGGGAGAACACCGGGGAGCTGTTTTTT. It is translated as CASSFPGRENTGELFF.

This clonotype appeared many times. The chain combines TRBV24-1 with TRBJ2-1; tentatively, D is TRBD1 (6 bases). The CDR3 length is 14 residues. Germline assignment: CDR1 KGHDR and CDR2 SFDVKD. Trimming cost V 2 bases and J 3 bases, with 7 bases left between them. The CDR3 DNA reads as TGTGCCACCAGTGATTCACAGGGCTACAATGAGCAGTTCTTC. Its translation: CATSDSQGYNEQFF.

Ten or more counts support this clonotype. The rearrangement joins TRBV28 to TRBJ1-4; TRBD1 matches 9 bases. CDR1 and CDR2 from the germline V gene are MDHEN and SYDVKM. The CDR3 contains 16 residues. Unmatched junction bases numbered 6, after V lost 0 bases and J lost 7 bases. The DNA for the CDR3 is TGTGCCAGCAGTTTATGGACAGGGGGAGAAAGTGAAAAACTGTTTTTT. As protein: CASSLWTGGESEKLFF. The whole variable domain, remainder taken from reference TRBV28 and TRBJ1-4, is DVKVTQSSRYLVKRTGEKVFLECVQDMDHENMFWYRQDPGLGLRLIYFSYDVKMKEKGDIPEGYSVSREKKERFSLILESASTNQTSMYLCASSLWTGGESEKLFFGSGTQLSVL.

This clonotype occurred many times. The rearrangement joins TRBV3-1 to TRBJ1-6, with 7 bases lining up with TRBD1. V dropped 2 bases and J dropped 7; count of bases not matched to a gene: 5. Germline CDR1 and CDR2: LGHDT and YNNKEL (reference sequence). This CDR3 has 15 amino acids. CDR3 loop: CASSQYAGGNSPLHF. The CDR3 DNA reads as TGTGCCAGCAGCCAATATGCAGGGGGAAATTCACCCCTCCACTTT.

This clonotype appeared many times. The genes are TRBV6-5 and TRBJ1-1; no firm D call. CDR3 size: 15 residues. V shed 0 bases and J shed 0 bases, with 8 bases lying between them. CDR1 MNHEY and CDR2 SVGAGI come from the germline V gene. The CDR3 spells CASSYSSRLNTEAFF. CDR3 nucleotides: TGTGCCAGCAGTTACTCGAGTAGGCTGAACACTGAAGCTTTCTTT.

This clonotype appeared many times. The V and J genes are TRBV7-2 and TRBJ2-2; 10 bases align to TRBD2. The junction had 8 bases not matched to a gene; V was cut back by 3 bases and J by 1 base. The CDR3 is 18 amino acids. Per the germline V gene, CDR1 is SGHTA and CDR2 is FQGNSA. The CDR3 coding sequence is TGTGCCAGCAGCTTGAACTGGTTAGCGGGGGGGAACACCGGGGAGCTGTTTTTT. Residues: CASSLNWLAGGNTGELFF.

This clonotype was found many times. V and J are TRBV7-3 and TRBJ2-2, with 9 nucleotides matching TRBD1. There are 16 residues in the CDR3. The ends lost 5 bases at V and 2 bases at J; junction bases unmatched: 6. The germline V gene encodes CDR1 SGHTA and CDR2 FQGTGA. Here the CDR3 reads CASSPTGGYNTGELFF. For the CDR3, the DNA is TGTGCCAGCAGCCCAACAGGGGGCTATAACACCGGGGAGCTGTTTTTT.

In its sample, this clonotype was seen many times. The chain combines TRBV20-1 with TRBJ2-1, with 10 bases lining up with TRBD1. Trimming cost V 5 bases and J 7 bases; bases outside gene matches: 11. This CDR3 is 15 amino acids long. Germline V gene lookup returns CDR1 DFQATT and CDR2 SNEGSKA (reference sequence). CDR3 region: CSAPPGDRGINEQFF. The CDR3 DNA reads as TGCAGTGCTCCGCCTGGGGACAGGGGAATTAATGAGCAGTTCTTC.

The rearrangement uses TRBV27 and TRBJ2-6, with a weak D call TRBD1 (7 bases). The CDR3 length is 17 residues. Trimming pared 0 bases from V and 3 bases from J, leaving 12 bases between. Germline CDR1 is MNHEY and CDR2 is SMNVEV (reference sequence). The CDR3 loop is CASSLSPGGGGANVLTF. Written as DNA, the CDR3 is TGTGCCAGCAGTTTATCCCCAGGGGGAGGTGGGGCCAACGTCCTGACTTTC.

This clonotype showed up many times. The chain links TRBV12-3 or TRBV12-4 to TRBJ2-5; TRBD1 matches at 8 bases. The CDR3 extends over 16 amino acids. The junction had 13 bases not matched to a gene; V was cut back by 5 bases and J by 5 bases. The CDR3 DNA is TGTGCCAGCAGTCTGATATGGGACAGGCGGAGTGAGACCCAGTACTTC. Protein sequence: CASSLIWDRRSETQYF.